The present TCR beta chain was sequenced within a study of identical twins. General study points: There is a chance that invariant MAIT and iNKT cells partially muddied zero-insertion analyses. Donors were not followed over many years; analysis was cross-sectional. Beta clonotypes that were abundant in cord blood contained fewer insertions, a pattern absent from memory repertoires.

Unique molecular identifiers were in the cDNA, with template-switch universal primer binding. TCRdb processed the 5' RACE reads anew with MiXCR; each CDR3 protein has one entry. The table includes 450,000 to 650,000 distinct CDR3 sequences, around 9.6% detected once. With 5 bases clipped from V and 3 bases from J, the junction kept 4 bases outside the gene matches. In germline, CDR1 is DFQATT, CDR2 SNEGSKA (reference sequence). CDR3 length: 12 residues. This clonotype occurred many times. What it recognizes is unknown. The same specimen was also included in a second study, on yellow fever vaccine responses in identical twins.

The chain combines TRBV20-1 with TRBJ2-7, with 7 positions matching TRBD2. The source material was PBMCs. The TCR sequence derives from a woman between 18 and 29 years old in good health. The CDR3 here is CSAGRTSYEQYF. Written as DNA, the CDR3 is TGCAGTGCTGGAAGGACTAGCTACGAGCAGTACTTC.